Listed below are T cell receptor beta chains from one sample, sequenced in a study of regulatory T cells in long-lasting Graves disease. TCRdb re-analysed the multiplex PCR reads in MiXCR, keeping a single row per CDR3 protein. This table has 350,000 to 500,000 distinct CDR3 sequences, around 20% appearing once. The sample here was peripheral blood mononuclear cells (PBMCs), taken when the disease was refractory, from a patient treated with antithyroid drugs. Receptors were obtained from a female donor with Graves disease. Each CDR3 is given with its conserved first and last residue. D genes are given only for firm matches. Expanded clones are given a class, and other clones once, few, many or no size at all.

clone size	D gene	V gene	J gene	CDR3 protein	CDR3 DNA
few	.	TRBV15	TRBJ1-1	CATSRVLGGFTEAFF	TGTGCCACCAGCAGAGTCCTGGGGGGATTCACTGAAGCTTTCTTT
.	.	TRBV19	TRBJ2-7	CASSTSVTSYEQYF	TGTGCCAGTAGTACCTCGGTCACCTCCTACGAGCAGTACTTC
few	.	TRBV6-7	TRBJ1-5	CAKNSDQPQHF	TGTGCCAAGAACAGTGATCAGCCCCAGCATTTT
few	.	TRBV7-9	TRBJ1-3	CASETLTATNTIYF	TGTGCCAGTGAGACCCTCACGGCAACAAACACCATATATTTT
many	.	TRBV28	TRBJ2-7	CASRGRSNSYEQYF	TGTGCCAGCAGGGGCCGGAGTAATTCTTACGAGCAGTACTTC
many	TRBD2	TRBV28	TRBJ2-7	CASNKAGGGYEQYF	TGTGCCAGCAATAAGGCGGGAGGGGGGTACGAGCAGTACTTC
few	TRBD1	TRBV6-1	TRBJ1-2	CASTPGDRGYGYTF	TGTGCCAGCACCCCCGGGGACAGGGGATATGGCTACACCTTC
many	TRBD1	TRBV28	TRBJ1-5	CASTYGTGAQPQHF	TGTGCCAGCACCTATGGTACAGGGGCACAGCCCCAGCATTTT
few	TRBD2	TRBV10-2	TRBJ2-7	CASSESGTSGLGNEQYF	TGCGCCAGCAGTGAGTCGGGGACTAGCGGTTTAGGGAACGAGCAGTACTTC
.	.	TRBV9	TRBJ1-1	CASSPHTRGAGVLNTEAFF	TGTGCCAGCAGCCCACACACTCGTGGAGCAGGGGTTCTGAACACTGAAGCTTTCTTT
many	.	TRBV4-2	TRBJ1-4	CASSQSRGMNELFF	TGTGCCAGCAGCCAAAGCAGGGGAATGAACGAACTGTTTTTT
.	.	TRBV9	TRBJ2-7	CASSGLGHEQYF	TGTGCCAGCAGCGGATTGGGGCACGAGCAGTACTTC
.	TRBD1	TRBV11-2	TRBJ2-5	CASTTGQVRETQYF	TGTGCCAGCACCACCGGACAGGTTCGGGAGACCCAGTACTTC
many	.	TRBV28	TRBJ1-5	CASSFSSGSHGPQHF	TGTGCCAGCAGTTTCTCCTCCGGGTCCCACGGGCCCCAGCATTTT
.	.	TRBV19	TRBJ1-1	CASSIEPDRTEAFF	TGTGCCAGTAGTATAGAACCCGACCGGACTGAAGCTTTCTTT
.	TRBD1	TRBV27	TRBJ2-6	CASSLGDRGPQGANVLTF	TGTGCCAGCAGTTTAGGGGACAGGGGGCCTCAGGGGGCCAACGTCCTGACTTTC
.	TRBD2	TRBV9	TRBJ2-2	CASSITSGGELFF	TGTGCCAGCAGCATAACTAGCGGCGGGGAGCTGTTTTTT
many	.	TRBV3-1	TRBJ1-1	CASSPRRILNTEAFF	TGTGCCAGCAGCCCCAGGAGGATTTTGAACACTGAAGCTTTCTTT
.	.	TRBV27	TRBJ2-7	CASSTRSPSYEQYF	TGTGCCAGCAGTACACGCTCCCCCTCCTACGAGCAGTACTTC
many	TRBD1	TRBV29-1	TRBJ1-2	CSAPGQGAYGYTF	TGCAGCGCACCGGGACAGGGGGCCTATGGCTACACCTTC
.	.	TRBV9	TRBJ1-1	CASSGRGTGNTEAFF	TGTGCCAGCAGCGGCCGGGGGACGGGGAACACTGAAGCTTTCTTT
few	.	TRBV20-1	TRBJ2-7	CSGWAGYYEQYF	TGCAGTGGGTGGGCAGGGTACTACGAGCAGTACTTC
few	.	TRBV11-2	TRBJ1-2	CASTLGAAQANYGYTF	TGTGCCAGCACCCTGGGGGCCGCCCAAGCTAACTATGGCTACACCTTC
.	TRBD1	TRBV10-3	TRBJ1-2	CVISGQGDYGYTF	TGTGTCATCAGTGGACAGGGGGACTATGGCTACACCTTC
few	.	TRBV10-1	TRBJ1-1	CASSRDEDTEAFF	TGCGCCAGCAGCAGGGACGAGGACACTGAAGCTTTCTTT
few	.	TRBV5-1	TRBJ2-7	CASSSLMGPPPYEQYF	TGCGCCAGCAGCTCCCTCATGGGACCCCCACCCTACGAGCAGTACTTC
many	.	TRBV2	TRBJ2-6	CASRTMPSSGANVLTF	TGTGCCAGCAGAACCATGCCGAGCTCTGGGGCCAACGTCCTGACTTTC
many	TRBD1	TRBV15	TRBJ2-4	CATSRERQGARIQYF	TGTGCCACCAGCAGAGAAAGACAGGGGGCGAGGATTCAGTACTTC
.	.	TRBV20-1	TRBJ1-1	CSARAYCRGLGTEAFF	TGCAGTGCTAGAGCCTACTGCAGGGGACTGGGGACTGAAGCTTTCTTT
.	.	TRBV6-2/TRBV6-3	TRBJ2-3	CATRGIADTQYF	TGTGCCACCCGTGGGATCGCAGATACGCAGTATTTT
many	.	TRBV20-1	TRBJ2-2	CSAREGNTGELFF	TGCAGTGCTAGAGAAGGGAACACCGGGGAGCTGTTTTTT
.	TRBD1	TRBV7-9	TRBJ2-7	CASSLEGTGIYEQYF	TGTGCCAGCAGCTTAGAAGGGACAGGGATCTACGAGCAGTACTTC
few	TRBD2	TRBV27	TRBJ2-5	CASSPNFGTSIETQYF	TGTGCCAGCAGTCCAAACTTTGGGACTAGTATAGAGACCCAGTACTTC
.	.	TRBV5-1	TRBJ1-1	CASSLGGSMNTEAFF	TGCGCCAGCAGCTTGGGGGGCAGCATGAACACTGAAGCTTTCTTT
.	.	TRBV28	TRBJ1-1	CASSYRGANTEAFF	TGTGCCAGCAGTTATAGGGGTGCGAACACTGAAGCTTTCTTT
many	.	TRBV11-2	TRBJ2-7	CASSRDADLLGQYF	TGTGCCAGCAGCAGGGACGCGGACCTACTGGGGCAGTACTTC
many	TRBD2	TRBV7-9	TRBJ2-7	CASSLEWSSGRYEQYF	TGTGCCAGCAGCTTAGAATGGTCTAGCGGGAGATACGAGCAGTACTTC
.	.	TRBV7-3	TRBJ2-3	CASSLGSLPDTQYF	TGTGCCAGCAGCTTGGGATCCCTTCCAGATACGCAGTATTTT